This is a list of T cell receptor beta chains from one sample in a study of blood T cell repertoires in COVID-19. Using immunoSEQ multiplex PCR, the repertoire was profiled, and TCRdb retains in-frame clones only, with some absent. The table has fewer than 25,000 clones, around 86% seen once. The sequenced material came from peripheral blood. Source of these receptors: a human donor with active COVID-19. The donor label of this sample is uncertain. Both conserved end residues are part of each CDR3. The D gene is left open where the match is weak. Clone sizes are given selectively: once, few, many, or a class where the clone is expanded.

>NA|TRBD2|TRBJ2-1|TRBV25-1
TGTGCCAGCAGTGAACCCTCAGTAGCGGGGATGAGGTACAATGAGCAGTTCTTC
CASSEPSVAGMRYNEQFF
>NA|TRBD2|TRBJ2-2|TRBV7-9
TGTGCCAGCAGCTTAGGAAGGCTAGCGGGAGAGTTCACCGGGGAGCTGTTTTTT
CASSLGRLAGEFTGELFF
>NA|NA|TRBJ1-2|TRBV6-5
TGTGCCAGCAGCACATCCGGAGGCTATGGCTACACCTTC
CASSTSGGYGYTF
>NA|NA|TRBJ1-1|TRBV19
TGTGCCAGTAGTATAGGGGGGCTGGTCACTGAAGCTTTCTTT
CASSIGGLVTEAFF
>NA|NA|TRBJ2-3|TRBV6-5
TGTGCCAGCAGTCTGAGCACAGATACGCAGTATTTT
CASSLSTDTQYF
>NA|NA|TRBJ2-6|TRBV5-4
TGTGCCAGCAGCTCGACCGTCCCGAGGGGGGCCAACGTCCTGACTTTC
CASSSTVPRGANVLTF
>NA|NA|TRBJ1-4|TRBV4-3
TGCGCCAGCAGCCAGCAGGCCGCCGCAAAACTGTTTTTT
CASSQQAAAKLFF
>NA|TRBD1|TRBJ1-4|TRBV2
TGTGCCAGCAGGGGACAGGGCCTGTATAATGAAAAACTGTTTTTT
CASRGQGLYNEKLFF
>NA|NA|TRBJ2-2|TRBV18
TGTGCCAGCTCACCAGGGACTACCGGGGAGCTGTTTTTT
CASSPGTTGELFF
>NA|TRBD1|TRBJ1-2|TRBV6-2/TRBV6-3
TGTGCCAGCAGTTACCGACAGGGGACCTTAGGCGGCTACACCTTC
CASSYRQGTLGGYTF
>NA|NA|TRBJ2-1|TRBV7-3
TGTGCCAGCAGCTTCGCGGGGGCTGATGAGCAGTTCTTC
CASSFAGADEQFF
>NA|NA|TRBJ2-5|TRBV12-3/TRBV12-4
TGTGCCAGCAGTTCAAAAGAGACCCAGTACTTC
CASSSKETQYF
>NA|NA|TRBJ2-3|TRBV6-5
TGTGCCTCCCGGGGGTCGAGCACAGATACGCAGTATTTT
CASRGSSTDTQYF
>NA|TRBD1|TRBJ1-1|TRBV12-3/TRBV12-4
TGTGCCAGCAGTTTGAGGCAGGGGGCAGCTTTCTTT
CASSLRQGAAFF
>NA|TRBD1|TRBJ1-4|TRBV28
TGTGCCAGCAGTCCCCCAGGCAGGGGGCCTGAAAAACTGTTTTTT
CASSPPGRGPEKLFF
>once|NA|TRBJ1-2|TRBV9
TGTGCCAGCAGCGTGGGGGCAGGGATGAACTATGGCTACACCTTC
CASSVGAGMNYGYTF
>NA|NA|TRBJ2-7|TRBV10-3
TGTGCCCCAAGAGCCCGTGGCCCCCTGACTTACGAGCAGTACTTC
CAPRARGPLTYEQYF
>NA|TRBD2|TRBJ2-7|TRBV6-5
TGTGCCAGCAGTTACAGTCCTAGCGGGAGGTCCTACGAGCAGTACTTC
CASSYSPSGRSYEQYF
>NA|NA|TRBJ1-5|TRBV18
TGTGCCAGCTCACCATCGTTTACGGGCAATCAGCCCCAGCATTTT
CASSPSFTGNQPQHF
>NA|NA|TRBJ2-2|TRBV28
TGTGCCAGCAGTCCCGGACTCACCGGGGAGCTGTTTTTT
CASSPGLTGELFF
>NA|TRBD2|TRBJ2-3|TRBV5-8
TGTGCCAGCAGCTTGGTACGCACTGCTAGCGGGGCCCTTAGCACAGATACGCAGTATTTT
CASSLVRTASGALSTDTQYF
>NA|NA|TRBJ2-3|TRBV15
TGTGCCACCAGCAGAGCAACTAGTGGGCTAAAAACTAATACGCAGTATTTT
CATSRATSGLKTNTQYF
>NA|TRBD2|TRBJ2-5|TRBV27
TGTGCCAGCAGTTTATCGCCCCCGCGGGGGGCCTCAGAGACCCAGTACTTC
CASSLSPPRGASETQYF
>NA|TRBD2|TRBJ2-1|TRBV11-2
TGTGCCAGCAGCTGGACTAGCAATGAGCAGTTCTTC
CASSWTSNEQFF